The next 22 T cell receptor beta chains were all read from a single sample in a study of OX40 agonist ivuxolimab in advanced cancers. Libraries were built with the immunoSEQ multiplex PCR assay. In its TCRdb copy, this immuneACCESS table keeps in-frame sequences only and misses some clones. Where compared with another copy, unresolved V genes explain less than half of these, and the others have no known cause. In all, the sample holds about 55,000 clones, and roughly 90% of those were seen once. About 1.6% of the sample belongs to the ten largest clones. The input for sequencing was CD4+ or CD8+ T cells sorted from blood, taken in a trial of the OX40 agonist ivuxolimab. All receptors come from an adult with an advanced solid tumor such as melanoma, head and neck, liver or kidney cancer.

The rearrangement uses TRBV15 and TRBJ2-2; no definite D call. Deletions cut 4 bases from V and 6 bases from J, with 12 bases between. The V gene's germline CDR1 is LNHNV and CDR2 YYDKDF (reference sequence). The CDR3 runs to 14 residues. The CDR3 DNA reads TGTGCCACCAGCACCCGTCACGGTTCCGGGGAGCTGTTTTTT. This sequence encodes CATSTRHGSGELFF.

This clone turned up a few times. The chain carries TRBV5-5 and TRBJ1-2; 9 bases map to TRBD1. Unmatched junction bases numbered 6, after V lost 4 bases and J lost 5 bases. This CDR3 comprises 14 residues. Germline V CDR1 and CDR2: SGHKS, YYEKEE (reference sequence). Here the CDR3 reads CASSATGGGYGYTF. For the CDR3, the DNA is TGTGCCAGCAGCGCGACAGGGGGAGGTTATGGCTACACCTTC.

The chain uses TRBV7-8 and TRBJ2-5, with a possible D match to TRBD1 (7 bases). There are 13 residues in the CDR3. V was clipped by 4 bases and J by 5 bases, with 11 bases between them. Germline V gene lookup returns CDR1 SGHVS and CDR2 FQNEAQ. In DNA form, the CDR3 reads TGTGCCAGCAGCTACCCAGGGGGGGAGACCCAGTACTTC. As protein: CASSYPGGETQYF. The whole variable domain, remainder taken from reference TRBV7-8 and TRBJ2-5, is GAGVSQSPRYKVAKRGQDVALRCDPISGHVSLFWYQQALGQGPEFLTYFQNEAQLDKSGLPSDRFFAERPEGSVSTLKIQRTQQEDSAVYLCASSYPGGETQYFGPGTRLLVL.

The chain couples TRBV12-5 to TRBJ2-7; 13 bases are shared with TRBD2. This CDR3 is built from 20 residues. The ends lost 2 bases at V and 2 bases at J; junction bases unmatched: 15. From germline, CDR1 is LGHNT and CDR2 FRNRAP. In DNA form, the CDR3 reads TGTGCTAGTGGTTTGCCTCCGGGACTAGCGGGATTCTGGAGGACCTACGAGCAGTACTTC. Protein: CASGLPPGLAGFWRTYEQYF.

The J gene is TRBJ2-7, the V gene TRBV19, with a possible D match to TRBD2 (5 bases). The CDR3 is 15 amino acids. Trimming took off 5 bases at V and 1 base at J, with 15 bases between the two ends. Germline CDR1 is LNHDA and CDR2 is SQIVND (reference sequence). CDR3 sequence (DNA): TGTGCCAGTAGTTTCGGGGTCTCTAGGTCCTACGAGCAGTACTTC. This translates into CASSFGVSRSYEQYF.

The CDR3 DNA follows: TGCGCCAGCAGCTTCGGGGACAGGGGCCACAATGAGCAGTTCTTC. This encodes CASSFGDRGHNEQFF. The chain employs TRBV5-1 and TRBJ2-1; 10 bases fit TRBD1. CDR1 and CDR2 from the germline V gene are SGHRS and YFSETQ. This CDR3 comprises 15 residues. V gave up 2 bases and J gave up 5 bases; unmatched junction bases: 4.

The chain links TRBV28 to TRBJ2-5, with D possibly matching TRBD2 (5 bases). Trimming shortened V by 6 bases and J by 3 bases, and 20 bases separated the two germline ends. The germline gives CDR1 MDHEN, CDR2 SYDVKM. CDR3 length: 16 residues. CDR3 coding DNA: TGTGCCAGCAGACTCCCGCGGGTGGGCCCCGAAGAGACCCAGTACTTC. Translating it yields CASRLPRVGPEETQYF. Looking up the rest from reference TRBV28 and TRBJ2-5 gives the full variable domain: DVKVTQSSRYLVKRTGEKVFLECVQDMDHENMFWYRQDPGLGLRLIYFSYDVKMKEKGDIPEGYSVSREKKERFSLILESASTNQTSMYLCASRLPRVGPEETQYFGPGTRLLVL.

The chain links TRBV10-3 to TRBJ2-7, with 9 bases aligning to TRBD1. CDR3 length: 14 residues. The germline V gene encodes CDR1 ENHRY and CDR2 SYGVKD. The junction had 3 bases not matched to a gene; V was cut back by 4 bases and J by 2 bases. The CDR3 loop reads CAISAGTGTYEQYF. For the CDR3, the DNA is TGTGCCATCAGTGCTGGGACAGGGACCTACGAGCAGTACTTC.

The chain recombines TRBV7-9 with TRBJ2-6, with D tentatively TRBD2 (7 bases). Germline V gene lookup returns CDR1 SEHNR and CDR2 FQNEAQ (reference sequence). The CDR3 is 16 residues long. Trimming cost V 5 bases and J 3 bases, with 14 bases left between them. In DNA form, the CDR3 reads TGTGCCAGCAGCCGGGGCGGGGGCCGTGGGGCCAACGTCCTGACTTTC. Its translation is CASSRGGGRGANVLTF.

The chain has TRBV28 and TRBJ1-1; D remains unclear. In germline, CDR1 is MDHEN, CDR2 SYDVKM. V was clipped by 4 bases and J by 2 bases, with 2 bases between them. The CDR3 loop spans 11 amino acids. This CDR3 is CASSSNTEAFF. The CDR3 coding sequence is TGTGCCAGCAGTTCAAACACTGAAGCTTTCTTT.

The J gene is TRBJ1-1, the V gene TRBV28, with D perhaps matching TRBD1 (5 bases). Germline V gene lookup returns CDR1 MDHEN and CDR2 SYDVKM. The CDR3 is 14 amino acids. V was pared by 7 bases and J by 2 bases, with 14 bases between. CDR3 residues: CASTWGGANTEAFF. Here the CDR3 DNA reads TGTGCCAGCACCTGGGGAGGGGCCAACACTGAAGCTTTCTTT.

The chain has TRBV11-3 and TRBJ2-1, with 8 bases fitting TRBD2. There are 16 residues in the CDR3. V shed 3 bases, J shed 1 base, and the junction held 5 bases outside the gene matches. Germline CDR1 is SGHNT and CDR2 is YENEEA. Written as DNA, the CDR3 is TGTGCCAGCAGCTTGCGGGGCGGGGGGTCCTACAATGAGCAGTTCTTC. It encodes CASSLRGGGSYNEQFF. The full variable domain, rest sourced from reference TRBV11-3 and TRBJ2-1, is EAGVVQSPRYKIIEKKQPVAFWCNPISGHNTLYWYLQNLGQGPELLIRYENEEAVDDSQLPKDRFSAERLKGVDSTLKIQPAELGDSAVYLCASSLRGGGSYNEQFFGPGTRLTVL.

The J gene is TRBJ2-7, the V gene TRBV11-2, with 7 bases identical to TRBD1. There are 14 residues in the CDR3. Germline CDR1 and CDR2: SGHAT and FQNNGV. The V and J ends lost 4 bases and 7 bases, in that order; junction bases with no gene match: 10. CDR3 residues: CASSSGQWVWEQYF. As DNA, the CDR3 is TGTGCCAGCAGCTCGGGACAGTGGGTTTGGGAGCAGTACTTC.

The genes are TRBV2 and TRBJ2-2; TRBD2 matches at 9 bases. V shed 5 bases and J 5 bases; nucleotides not matched to a gene: 3. CDR3 size: 14 residues. In germline, CDR1 is SNHLY, CDR2 FYNNEI. In DNA form, the CDR3 reads TGTGCCAGCAGTTGGACTAGCGAGACCGGGGAGCTGTTTTTT. This translates into CASSWTSETGELFF.

The chain couples TRBV19 to TRBJ2-2, with 10 bases lining up with TRBD1. J lost 5 bases, V lost 6 bases, and 3 bases had no gene match. The germline CDR1 and CDR2 sequences are LNHDA and SQIVND (reference sequence). The CDR3 length is 14 residues. The CDR3 spells CASSTGQGTGELFF. The CDR3 coding sequence is TGTGCCAGTAGCACGGGACAGGGGACCGGGGAGCTGTTTTTT.

This chain joins TRBV19 and TRBJ1-5; 7 bases line up with TRBD1. V lost 8 bases to trimming and J lost 5 bases; unmatched junction nucleotides: 3. The length of the CDR3 is 12 residues. CDR1 and CDR2 (germline): LNHDA, SQIVND (reference sequence). The CDR3 DNA is TGTGCCAGTGCAGGGGGGGATCAGCCCCAGCATTTT. Translation gives CASAGGDQPQHF.

The rearrangement joins TRBV6-6 to TRBJ2-3; a possible D gene is TRBD2 (5 bases). Per the germline V gene, CDR1 is MNHNY and CDR2 is SVGAGI (reference sequence). Trimming removed 2 bases from V and 6 bases from J, with 15 bases in between. CDR3 length equals 15 residues. The CDR3 loop reads CASSYRIPSGDTQYF. The DNA for the CDR3 is TGTGCCAGCAGTTACAGGATTCCTTCGGGGGATACGCAGTATTTT.

V and J are TRBV30 and TRBJ1-6, with a possible D match to TRBD1 (5 bases). This CDR3 contains 18 residues. The germline V gene encodes CDR1 GTSNPN and CDR2 SVGIG (reference sequence). Trimming cost V 2 bases and J 6 bases, with 23 bases left between them. CDR3 nucleotide sequence: TGTGCCTGGAGTTGGAGGGGAAATCTATTTTTGAGTAATTCACCCCTCCACTTT. The encoded protein is CAWSWRGNLFLSNSPLHF.

The CDR3 region has the DNA TGCGCCAGCAGCTCCGGGCAAGGGAACACTGAAGCTTTCTTT. Its translation is CASSSGQGNTEAFF. This chain uses TRBV5-1 with TRBJ1-1, with D uncertain. CDR1 is SGHRS, CDR2 YFSETQ, per germline. Trimming left V 3 bases short and J 1 base short, with 10 bases between. The CDR3 has 14 amino acids.

J is TRBJ1-1 and V is TRBV6-5; 9 nucleotides align to TRBD1. The J segment lost 11 bases and the V segment lost 8 bases, leaving 15 bases of the junction unmatched. The CDR3 runs to 14 residues. Germline V gene lookup returns CDR1 MNHEY and CDR2 SVGAGI. The CDR3 sequence: CASGPSRTGAVAFF. The DNA of the CDR3 is TGTGCCAGCGGTCCATCCAGGACAGGGGCGGTCGCTTTCTTT.

The table lists this clone with a count of one. The chain is built from TRBV27 and TRBJ2-7, with 7 bases lining up with TRBD1. After removal of 4 bases from V and 9 bases from J, the junction contained 12 bases not matched to a gene. This CDR3 is 14 amino acids long. CDR1 is MNHEY and CDR2 is SMNVEV in the germline V gene (reference sequence). The CDR3 protein is CASSSPGQTKVQYF. The DNA for the CDR3 is TGTGCCAGCAGTTCACCGGGACAGACAAAGGTGCAGTACTTC.

Notes on this clone: It may be a read error: a sequence one base away is much more abundant. This sample also contains other DNA sequences that code for the same CDR3. The chain links TRBV6-4 to TRBJ1-1; 7 bases fit TRBD1. Germline CDR1 reads MRHNA; CDR2 reads SNTAGT. CDR3 size: 14 residues. CDR3 in amino acids: CASKSQGGNTEAFF. CDR3 bases: TGTGCCAGCAAAAGTCAGGGGGGAAACACTGAGGCTTTCTTT.